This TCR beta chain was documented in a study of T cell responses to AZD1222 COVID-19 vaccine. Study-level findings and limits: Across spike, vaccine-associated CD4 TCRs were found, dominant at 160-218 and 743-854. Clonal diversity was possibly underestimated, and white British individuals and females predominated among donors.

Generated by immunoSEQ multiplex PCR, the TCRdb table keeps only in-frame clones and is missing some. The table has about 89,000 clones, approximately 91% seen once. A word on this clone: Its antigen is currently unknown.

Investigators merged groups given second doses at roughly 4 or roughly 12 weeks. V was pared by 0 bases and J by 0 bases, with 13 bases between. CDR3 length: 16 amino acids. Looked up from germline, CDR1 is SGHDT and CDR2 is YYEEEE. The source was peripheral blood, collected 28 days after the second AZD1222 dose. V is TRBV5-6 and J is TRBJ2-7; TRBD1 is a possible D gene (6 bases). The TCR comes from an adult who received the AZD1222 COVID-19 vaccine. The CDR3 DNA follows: TGTGCCAGCAGCTTGGTTGGACAGTCAATCTCCTACGAGCAGTACTTC. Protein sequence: CASSLVGQSISYEQYF.